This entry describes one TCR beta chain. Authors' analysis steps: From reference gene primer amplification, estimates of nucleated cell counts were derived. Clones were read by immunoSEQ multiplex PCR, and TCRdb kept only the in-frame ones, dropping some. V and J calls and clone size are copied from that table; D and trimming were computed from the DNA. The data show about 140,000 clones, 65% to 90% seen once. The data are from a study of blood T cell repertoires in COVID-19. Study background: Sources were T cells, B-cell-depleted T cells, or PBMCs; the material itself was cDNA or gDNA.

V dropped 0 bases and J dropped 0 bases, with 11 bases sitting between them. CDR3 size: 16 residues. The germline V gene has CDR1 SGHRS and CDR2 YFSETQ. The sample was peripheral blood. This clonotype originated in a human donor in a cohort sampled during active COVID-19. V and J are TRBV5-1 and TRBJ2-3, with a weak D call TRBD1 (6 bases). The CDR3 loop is CASSLAGTTSTDTQYF. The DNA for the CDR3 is TGCGCCAGCAGCTTGGCCGGGACAACTAGCACAGATACGCAGTATTTT. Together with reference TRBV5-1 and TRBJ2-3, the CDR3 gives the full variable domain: KAGVTQTPRYLIKTRGQQVTLSCSPISGHRSVSWYQQTPGQGLQFLFEYFSETQRNKGNFPGRFSGRQFSNSRSEMNVSTLELGDSALYLCASSLAGTTSTDTQYFGPGTRLTVL.